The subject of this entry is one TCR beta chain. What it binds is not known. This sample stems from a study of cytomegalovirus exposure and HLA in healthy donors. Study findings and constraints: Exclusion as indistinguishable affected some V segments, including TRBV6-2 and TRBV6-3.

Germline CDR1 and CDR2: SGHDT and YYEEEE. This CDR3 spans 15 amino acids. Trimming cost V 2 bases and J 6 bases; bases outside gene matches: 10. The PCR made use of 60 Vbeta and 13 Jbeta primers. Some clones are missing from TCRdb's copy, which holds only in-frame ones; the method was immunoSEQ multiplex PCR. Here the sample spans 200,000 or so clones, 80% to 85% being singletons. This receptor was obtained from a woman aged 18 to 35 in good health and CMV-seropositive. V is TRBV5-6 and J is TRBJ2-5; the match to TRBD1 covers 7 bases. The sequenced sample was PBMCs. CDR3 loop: CASSFGTAVGQTQYF. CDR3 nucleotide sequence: TGTGCCAGCAGCTTTGGGACAGCGGTCGGGCAGACCCAGTACTTC. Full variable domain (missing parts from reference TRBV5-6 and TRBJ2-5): DAGVTQSPTHLIKTRGQQVTLRCSPKSGHDTVSWYQQALGQGPQFIFQYYEEEERQRGNFPDRFSGHQFPNYSSELNVNALLLGDSALYLCASSFGTAVGQTQYFGPGTRLLVL.